Following are 24 T cell receptor beta chains from one sample sequenced in a study of post-analysis software for immune sequencing data. Study results and caveats: Five TRBV segments, including TRBV5-6, TRBV5-1 and TRBV20-1, were more frequent in patients than controls.

Presence of unique molecular identifiers characterized the TCR beta cDNA libraries. TCRdb re-called the PCR reads with MiXCR, one entry per CDR3 protein. The sample consists of roughly 650,000 distinct CDR3 sequences, 59% of them appearing once. Antigen specificity for these receptors is unknown. Sequencing input: blood. Every receptor here comes from a girl between 2 and 10 years old with multiple sclerosis.

CDR3 protein: CASSKGLGIEQFF. In nucleotides, the CDR3 is TGTGCCAGCAGCAAAGGTCTGGGAATTGAGCAGTTCTTC. V and J are TRBV21-1 and TRBJ2-1. TRBV21-1 is listed as a pseudogene. The length of the CDR3 is 13 residues.

V is TRBV7-2 and J is TRBJ2-5, with 8 bases aligning to TRBD1. This CDR3 spans 16 amino acids. J lost 5 bases, V lost 6 bases, and 14 bases had no gene match. Germline CDR1 and CDR2: SGHTA and FQGNSA. CDR3: CASSFNQGAVLETQYF. The CDR3 DNA reads as TGTGCCAGCAGTTTCAACCAGGGGGCGGTGTTGGAGACCCAGTACTTC.

The chain links TRBV20-1 to TRBJ2-1; 13 nucleotides line up with TRBD2. Germline V gene data show CDR1 as DFQATT and CDR2 as SNEGSKA (reference sequence). The CDR3 totals 14 residues. V gave up 6 bases and J gave up 9 bases; unmatched junction bases: 8. The CDR3 DNA reads as TGCAGTGCCCAGACTAGCGGGGGGTTGAGTGAGCAGTTCTTC. It is translated as CSAQTSGGLSEQFF.

The V and J genes are TRBV6-2 or TRBV6-3 and TRBJ1-2; D uncertain. CDR1 and CDR2 (germline): MNHEY, SVGEGT. The V end was cut by 5 bases, the J end by 4 bases, with 11 bases between. The CDR3 loop spans 13 amino acids. CDR3 residues: CASSPFRTYGYTF. In DNA, the CDR3 is TGTGCCAGCAGTCCCTTTCGTACCTATGGCTACACCTTC.

This chain joins TRBV15 and TRBJ2-5, with 13 bases matching TRBD2. Per germline, CDR1 LNHNV and CDR2 YYDKDF (reference sequence). CDR3 length: 17 amino acids. After removal of 0 bases from V and 5 bases from J, the junction contained 6 bases not matched to a gene. Written as DNA, the CDR3 is TGTGCCACCAGCAGAGATGGACTAGCGGGGGAGGGGGAGACCCAGTACTTC. It is translated as CATSRDGLAGEGETQYF.

The CDR3 bases are TGTGCCAGCAGCCGCGGACAGGGGAAGTCCTATGGCTACACCTTC. It is translated as CASSRGQGKSYGYTF. This rearrangement joins TRBV11-2 to TRBJ1-2; TRBD1 aligns across 9 bases. The CDR3 runs to 15 residues. V lost 5 bases to trimming and J lost 4 bases; unmatched junction nucleotides: 8. Germline V CDR1 and CDR2: SGHAT, FQNNGV. The full variable domain, completed using reference TRBV11-2 and TRBJ1-2, is EAGVAQSPRYKIIEKRQSVAFWCNPISGHATLYWYQQILGQGPKLLIQFQNNGVVDDSQLPKDRFSAERLKGVDSTLKIQPAKLEDSAVYLCASSRGQGKSYGYTFGSGTRLTVV.

The chain links TRBV29-1 to TRBJ2-5; weak D call: TRBD1 (6 bases). The CDR3 is 13 amino acids. Trimming took off 2 bases at V and 4 bases at J, with 11 bases between the two ends. Germline lookup yields CDR1 SQVTM and CDR2 ANQGSEA. CDR3 bases: TGCAGCGTTGAAAATACAGGGCCAGAGACCCAGTACTTC. It yields the protein CSVENTGPETQYF.

In its sample, this clonotype was seen a few times. The J gene is TRBJ2-3, the V gene TRBV3-1; D ambiguous. CDR3 length equals 11 residues. V gave up 7 bases and J gave up 3 bases, with 5 bases separating them. The germline gives CDR1 LGHDT, CDR2 YNNKEL (reference sequence). In DNA, the CDR3 is TGTGCCAGCAAGAGTACAGATACGCAGTATTTT. Its translation: CASKSTDTQYF.

This clonotype was counted only a few times. The chain uses TRBV20-1 and TRBJ2-1; a possible D gene is TRBD2 (6 bases). Germline assignment: CDR1 DFQATT and CDR2 SNEGSKA (reference sequence). This CDR3 region has 11 residues. Between the trimmed V and J ends, which lost 6 bases and 15 bases, there was a span of 18 bases. The CDR3 region is CSAEKGDGRFF. The CDR3 DNA reads as TGCAGTGCAGAGAAAGGAGACGGGAGGTTCTTC.

V gene TRBV9 combines with J gene TRBJ1-6; no clear D. V lost 0 bases, J lost 7 bases, and 8 bases lay in between. Looked up from germline, CDR1 is SGDLS and CDR2 is YYNGEE. The CDR3 covers 14 residues. The CDR3 spells CASSVAGRNSPLHF. DNA of the CDR3: TGTGCCAGCAGCGTAGCGGGGAGGAATTCACCCCTCCACTTT. Full variable domain (missing parts from reference TRBV9 and TRBJ1-6): DSGVTQTPKHLITATGQRVTLRCSPRSGDLSVYWYQQSLDQGLQFLIQYYNGEERAKGNILERFSAQQFPDLHSELNLSSLELGDSALYFCASSVAGRNSPLHFGNGTRLTVT.

The chain employs TRBV5-1 and TRBJ1-1, with 8 positions matching TRBD1. CDR3 length: 14 residues. Germline lookup yields CDR1 SGHRS and CDR2 YFSETQ. V lost 6 bases and J lost 5; bases outside the gene matches: 9. This CDR3 reads CASTPRQGITEAFF. As DNA, the CDR3 is TGCGCCAGCACCCCTAGACAGGGGATAACTGAAGCTTTCTTT.

The V gene is TRBV11-2, the J gene TRBJ2-7; D is unclear. The DNA end favors TRBJ2-5, so the J call may be wrong. The CDR3 is 16 residues long. CDR1 is SGHAT and CDR2 is FQNNGV in the germline V gene. The CDR3 spells CASSLDLTSLGETQYF. Written as DNA, the CDR3 is TGTGCCAGCAGCTTAGATTTAACTTCTCTCGGGGAGACCCAGTACTTC.

In its sample, this clonotype was seen a few times. V and J are TRBV6-6 and TRBJ2-1; 10 bases align to TRBD1. The germline V gene encodes CDR1 MNHNY and CDR2 SVGAGI (reference sequence). V lost 7 bases, J lost 8 bases, and 11 bases stayed unmatched. This CDR3 has 15 residues. The CDR3 sequence is CASMPGQGGRDEQFF. CDR3 DNA: TGTGCCAGCATGCCTGGACAGGGGGGCCGGGATGAGCAGTTCTTC.

This clonotype was recorded a few times. This chain uses TRBV6-4 with TRBJ2-7, with 11 bases identical to TRBD2. The J call could be wrong; TRBJ2-4 is a better fit for the DNA end. In germline, CDR1 is MRHNA, CDR2 SNTAGT. The CDR3 runs 14 residues. The CDR3 DNA follows: TGTGCCAGCAGCCCCACTAGCGGGAGACACATTCAGTACTTC. As protein: CASSPTSGRHIQYF.

This clonotype was counted a few times. The J gene is TRBJ1-2, the V gene TRBV7-9; a possible D gene is TRBD1 (5 bases). This CDR3 is built from 17 residues. Germline CDR1 SEHNR, CDR2 FQNEAQ (reference sequence). Trimming pared 2 bases from V and 6 bases from J, leaving 22 bases between. CDR3 in DNA: TGTGCCAGCAGCTTAAAGGCCCAGACAGCTACTAGGGATGGCTACACCTTC. Amino acid sequence: CASSLKAQTATRDGYTF. The full variable domain, its missing parts supplied by reference TRBV7-9 and TRBJ1-2, is DTGVSQNPRHKITKRGQNVTFRCDPISEHNRLYWYRQTLGQGPEFLTYFQNEAQLEKSRLLSDRFSAERPKGSFSTLEIQRTEQGDSAMYLCASSLKAQTATRDGYTFGSGTRLTVV.

Here the CDR3 reads CASSQVGTTGGYTF. The CDR3 DNA follows: TGCGCCAGCAGCCAAGTGGGGACAACTGGTGGCTACACCTTC. The chain recombines TRBV4-1 with TRBJ1-2, with a weak D call TRBD1 (6 bases). The CDR3 has 14 residues. CDR1 and CDR2 from the germline V gene are MGHRA and YSYEKL. The V gene lost 1 base and the J gene lost 7 bases, with 13 bases spanning the gap.

This rearrangement joins TRBV29-1 to TRBJ2-1; 13 nucleotides line up with TRBD2. Germline CDR1 is SQVTM and CDR2 is ANQGSEA. CDR3 length: 16 amino acids. V gave up 6 bases and J gave up 0 bases; unmatched junction bases: 5. CDR3 in DNA: TGCAGCGTGACGGGACTAGCGGGGTTCTCCTACAATGAGCAGTTCTTC. It encodes CSVTGLAGFSYNEQFF.

The V and J genes are TRBV3-1 and TRBJ1-2, with a weak D call TRBD1 (6 bases). In germline, CDR1 is LGHDT, CDR2 YNNKEL (reference sequence). V was pared by 3 bases and J by 3 bases, with 11 bases between. This CDR3 is built from 14 residues. The CDR3 region is CASSQGASDYGYTF. Here the CDR3 DNA reads TGTGCCAGCAGCCAGGGGGCGAGCGACTATGGCTACACCTTC.

V usage is TRBV28 and J usage is TRBJ2-3; D uncertain. Trimming removed 3 bases from V and 0 bases from J, with 13 bases in between. Looked up from germline, CDR1 is MDHEN and CDR2 is SYDVKM. The CDR3 consists of 16 residues. CDR3 sequence: CASSFIARTSTDTQYF. The CDR3 bases are TGTGCCAGCAGTTTTATAGCTCGTACTAGCACAGATACGCAGTATTTT.

The chain links TRBV7-2 to TRBJ2-1; D may be TRBD2 (7 bases). The CDR3 sequence is 15 residues long. Germline values: CDR1 SGHTA, CDR2 FQGNSA. V shed 0 bases and J shed 8 bases, with 14 bases lying between them. CDR3 sequence reads: CASSLALRGHDEQFF. DNA for the CDR3: TGTGCCAGCAGCTTAGCGTTGCGGGGGCACGATGAGCAGTTCTTC.

For the CDR3, the DNA is TGTGCCAGCAGCCAAGGGTTCTCTCGGAGGACAGATACGCAGTATTTT. Protein sequence: CASSQGFSRRTDTQYF. This chain uses TRBV3-1 with TRBJ2-3; possibly TRBD2 for D (5 bases). CDR1 and CDR2 from the germline V gene are LGHDT and YNNKEL (reference sequence). The CDR3 has 16 residues. Trimming cost V 1 base and J 3 bases, with 14 bases left between them.

This rearrangement joins TRBV29-1 to TRBJ1-2, with D perhaps TRBD1 (5 bases). V was cut by 7 bases and J by 0 bases, with 18 bases left in between. This CDR3 region has 15 residues. In germline, CDR1 is SQVTM, CDR2 ANQGSEA. The CDR3 sequence: CSASDSPLANYGYTF. In DNA form, the CDR3 reads TGCAGCGCCTCTGACAGCCCTTTAGCTAACTATGGCTACACCTTC.

The chain has TRBV29-1 and TRBJ2-1; D not certain. V was trimmed by 0 bases and J by 3 bases, leaving 9 bases between them. This CDR3 comprises 14 residues. Germline CDR1 is SQVTM and CDR2 is ANQGSEA. CDR3 loop: CSVEDGDVYNEQFF. The CDR3 region has the DNA TGCAGCGTTGAAGATGGGGATGTCTACAATGAGCAGTTCTTC.

The rearrangement links TRBV5-6 to TRBJ2-7; tentative D call: TRBD1 (5 bases). Germline assignment: CDR1 SGHDT and CDR2 YYEEEE. V was cut by 6 bases and J by 0 bases, with 16 bases left in between. This CDR3 is 15 amino acids long. The CDR3 nucleotides are TGTGCCAGCATCTTTTTAGGGGATAACTCCTACGAGCAGTACTTC. It codes for CASIFLGDNSYEQYF.